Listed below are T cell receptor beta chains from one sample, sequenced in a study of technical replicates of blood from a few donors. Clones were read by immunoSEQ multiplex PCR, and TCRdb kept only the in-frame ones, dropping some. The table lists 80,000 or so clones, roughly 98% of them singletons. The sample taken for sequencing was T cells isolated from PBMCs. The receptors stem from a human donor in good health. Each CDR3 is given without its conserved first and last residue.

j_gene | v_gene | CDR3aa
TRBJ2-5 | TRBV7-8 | ASSAWAGKETQY
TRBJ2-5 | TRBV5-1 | ASTATSGKETQY
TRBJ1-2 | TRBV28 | ASSPTYGYT
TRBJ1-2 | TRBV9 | ASSVAFGGYGYT
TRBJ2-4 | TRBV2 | ASFGGGGLAKNIQY
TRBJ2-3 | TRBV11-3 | ASSINTDTQY
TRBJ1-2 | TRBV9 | ASSGGGQGYGYT
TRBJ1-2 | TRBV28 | ASTIGTGGFGYGYT
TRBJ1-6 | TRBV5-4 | ASSQRDTNSPLH
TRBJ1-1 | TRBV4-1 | ASSQVPREVAF
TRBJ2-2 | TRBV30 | AWPSGLAGSGELF
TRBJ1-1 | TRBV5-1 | ASSQAHGSEAF
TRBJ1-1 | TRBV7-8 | ATTWNTEAF
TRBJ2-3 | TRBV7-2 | ASSGGTQY
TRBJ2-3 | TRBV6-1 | ASSEWLTGNKDTQY
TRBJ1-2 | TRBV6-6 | ASSPQGRQGYGYT
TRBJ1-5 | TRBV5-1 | ASSLEAGRQPQH
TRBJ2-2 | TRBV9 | ASSVGGGDGELF
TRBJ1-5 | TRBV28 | ASRSPTGSNQPQH
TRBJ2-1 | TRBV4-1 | ASSQDSNSYNEQF
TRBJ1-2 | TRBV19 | ASSHSYGYT
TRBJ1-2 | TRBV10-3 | AITDRETGVDGYT